This TCR beta chain appears in the sequencing data of a study of blood T cell repertoires in COVID-19. About the research overall: T cells, B-cell-depleted T cells, or PBMCs supplied cDNA or gDNA.

This clone came up a few times. The sample carries other DNA sequences with the same CDR3. The CDR3 spans 16 residues. V lost 1 base, J lost 2 bases, and 14 bases lay in between. Germline V gene lookup returns CDR1 SGHVS and CDR2 FQNEAQ. This table comes from immunoSEQ multiplex PCR, and its TCRdb copy is limited to in-frame clones, with some not included. Among fewer than 200,000 clones listed, 80% to 90% were seen once. The sequencing sample was made of peripheral blood. The rearrangement joins TRBV7-8 to TRBJ1-1, with D uncertain. This clonotype originated in a man aged 35 to 55 who had recovered from COVID-19. CDR3 protein: CASSLVGRTLNTEAFF. The CDR3 bases are TGTGCCAGCAGCTTAGTGGGGAGAACCCTAAACACTGAAGCTTTCTTT.